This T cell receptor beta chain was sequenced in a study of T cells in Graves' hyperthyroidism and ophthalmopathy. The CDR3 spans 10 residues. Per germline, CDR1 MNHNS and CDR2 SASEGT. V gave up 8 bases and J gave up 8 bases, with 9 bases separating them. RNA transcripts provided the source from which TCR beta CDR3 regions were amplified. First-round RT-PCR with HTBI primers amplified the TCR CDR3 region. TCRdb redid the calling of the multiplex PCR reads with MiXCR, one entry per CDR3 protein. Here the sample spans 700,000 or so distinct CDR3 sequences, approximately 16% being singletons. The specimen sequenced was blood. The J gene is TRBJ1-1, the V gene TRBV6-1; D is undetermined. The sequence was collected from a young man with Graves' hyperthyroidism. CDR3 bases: TGTGCCAGCTTAAAAAGGGAAGCTTTCTTT. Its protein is CASLKREAFF.